The rows below give T cell receptor beta chains drawn from one sample of a study of blood T cell repertoires in COVID-19. Some clones are missing from TCRdb's copy, which holds only in-frame ones; the method was immunoSEQ multiplex PCR. The sample includes around 80,000 clones, around 88% seen only once; the top ten take around 4.8%. Sequencing was performed on peripheral blood. These receptors were obtained from a woman aged 80 or over with acute or convalescent COVID-19. The conserved cysteine and the conserved F or W are not part of the CDR3 here.

v_call	j_call	cdr3_aa
TRBV28	TRBJ1-6	ASSSGLKNSPLH
TRBV19	TRBJ2-7	ASSRTGTNYEQY
TRBV6-2/TRBV6-3	TRBJ1-2	ASSYRTGNYGYT
TRBV19	TRBJ1-1	ASSTSSRGLEAF
TRBV9	TRBJ2-2	ASSATGVLLGELF
TRBV6-2/TRBV6-3	TRBJ2-7	ASSSRDRFPYEQY
TRBV15	TRBJ2-2	ATSRGGTGELF
TRBV11-1	TRBJ1-6	ASSLAGQGTNSPLH
TRBV5-1	TRBJ1-4	ASSLELQGGEKLF
TRBV13	TRBJ1-1	ASSFGGRTEAF
TRBV28	TRBJ2-6	ASSSPGIYGANVLT
TRBV2	TRBJ1-5	ASSTYSNQPQH
TRBV27	TRBJ2-4	ASGDSLNIQY
TRBV7-6	TRBJ2-3	ASSLASGGDTDTQY
TRBV9	TRBJ2-7	ASSVAASGRGEQY
TRBV19	TRBJ1-1	ASSIDGTGKAF
TRBV30	TRBJ2-1	AWRVGLAGVNEQF
TRBV5-1	TRBJ2-5	ASSPGTGGETQY
TRBV19	TRBJ2-3	ASNSGVTDTQY
TRBV30	TRBJ1-2	AWSGGWGGYT
TRBV12-1	TRBJ1-3	ASSFVGQEGNTIY
TRBV9	TRBJ2-1	ASSVVGDRNYNEQF
TRBV20-1	TRBJ1-5	SASYTGRGNNQPQH
TRBV4-1	TRBJ2-3	ASSPAPTSGSSADTQY
TRBV5-1	TRBJ1-3	ASSLAPGGSGNTIY
TRBV5-1	TRBJ1-6	ASSLEMGAGNSPLH
TRBV4-3	TRBJ1-1	ASSQTTGTEAF
TRBV15	TRBJ2-1	ATSRAAGLAGGGSYNEQF
TRBV6-6	TRBJ2-7	ASGSGTGSVEQY
TRBV6-2/TRBV6-3	TRBJ2-1	ASSYETAKGSYNEQF